The 30 T cell receptor beta chains given below trace back to one sample, sequenced in a study of T cell responses to AZD1222 COVID-19 vaccine. Clones were sequenced by immunoSEQ multiplex PCR, and TCRdb holds only the in-frame ones, with some missing. Of approximately 110,000 clones listed, roughly 88% are singletons. This specimen was peripheral blood, taken on day 0 of AZD1222 vaccination. These receptors came from an adult in good health.

V gene TRBV28 combines with J gene TRBJ1-1; D gene ambiguous. V was cut by 11 bases and J by 1 base, with 14 bases left in between. CDR3 length equals 13 residues. CDR1 and CDR2 (germline): MDHEN, SYDVKM. The CDR3 spells CAASAGRNTEAFF. DNA of the CDR3: TGTGCCGCCTCGGCAGGCAGGAACACTGAAGCTTTCTTT.

This clone appeared once. Other DNA sequences in this sample translate to the same CDR3. The V gene is TRBV27, the J gene TRBJ2-7; perhaps TRBD1 as D (5 bases). V was pared by 2 bases and J by 5 bases, with 10 bases between. Germline V gene data show CDR1 as MNHEY and CDR2 as SMNVEV (reference sequence). This CDR3 is built from 13 residues. The CDR3 here is CASSLTVRDEQYF. The CDR3 DNA reads TGTGCCAGCAGTTTAACCGTCAGGGACGAGCAGTACTTC.

As DNA, the CDR3 is TGTGCCAGCAGTCCAAACTCTGGGGCCAACGTCCTGACTTTC. Protein: CASSPNSGANVLTF. The V and J genes are TRBV6-4 and TRBJ2-6; D gene unclear. This CDR3 is 14 amino acids long. V dropped 5 bases and J dropped 0 bases, with 5 bases sitting between them. Germline-derived CDR1 and CDR2 are MRHNA and SNTAGT.

The genes are TRBV5-8 and TRBJ1-5, with D perhaps matching TRBD1 (5 bases). The ends were cut back, 1 base at V and 0 bases at J, with 17 bases in the middle. The germline CDR1 and CDR2 sequences are SGHTS and YDEGEE. The CDR3 length is 18 residues. The CDR3 sequence is CASSLLYRQLYSNQPQHF. The CDR3 coding sequence is TGTGCCAGCAGCTTGCTTTACAGGCAGCTATATAGCAATCAGCCCCAGCATTTT.

The V call is TRBV6-1, the J call TRBJ1-1, with a possible D match to TRBD1 (5 bases). This CDR3 comprises 14 residues. CDR1 is MNHNS, CDR2 SASEGT, per germline. Trimming removed 3 bases at V and 5 bases at J, with 13 bases between. In DNA, the CDR3 is TGTGCCAGCAGTGATGGGGGGGGTAGGACTGAAGCTTTCTTT. The encoded protein is CASSDGGGRTEAFF.

Points on this clone: The sample holds other DNA sequences that translate to the same CDR3. V and J are TRBV5-1 and TRBJ2-7, with TRBD1 identical over 9 bases. V was pared by 3 bases and J by 5 bases, with 3 bases of the junction left unmatched. Germline V lookup: CDR1 SGHRS, CDR2 YFSETQ. This CDR3 spans 13 amino acids. The CDR3 is CASSSGQGHEQYF. The CDR3, as DNA: TGCGCCAGCAGCTCTGGACAGGGGCACGAGCAGTACTTC.

The chain joins TRBV12-3 or TRBV12-4 to TRBJ1-2; D is undetermined. V lost 3 bases and J 0 bases, leaving 5 bases between the germline ends. There are 13 residues in the CDR3. The CDR3 nucleotides read TGTGCCAGCAGTTTTATCACTAACTATGGCTACACCTTC. Translating gives CASSFITNYGYTF.

The CDR3 sequence is CASSLAGGPRTEAFF. CDR3 in DNA: TGTGCCAGCAGCTTGGCCGGGGGCCCCAGGACTGAAGCTTTCTTT. The chain recombines TRBV5-6 with TRBJ1-1, with D possibly matching TRBD1 (6 bases). Germline loops: CDR1 SGHDT, CDR2 YYEEEE. V was clipped by 0 bases and J by 5 bases, with 14 bases between them. This CDR3 contains 15 residues.

J is TRBJ1-5 and V is TRBV18, with TRBD1 as a possible D gene (5 bases). CDR1 and CDR2 (germline): KGHSH, LQKENI. This CDR3 is built from 15 residues. Trimming left V 8 bases short and J 4 bases short, with 18 bases between. The CDR3, as DNA: TGTGCCAGCCAGGGCGGTGCCGCCCCTAATCAGCCCCAGCATTTT. This sequence encodes CASQGGAAPNQPQHF.

The CDR3, as DNA: TGTGCCAGCTCCGTAGCGGGGTTCACAGATACGCAGTATTTT. Its translation is CASSVAGFTDTQYF. The rearrangement joins TRBV18 to TRBJ2-3; 8 bases match TRBD2. V was clipped by 6 bases and J by 2 bases; unmatched bases: 4. The length of the CDR3 is 14 residues. Germline CDR1 and CDR2: KGHSH and LQKENI.

V usage is TRBV9 and J usage is TRBJ2-5, with TRBD2 matching 11 bases. Germline CDR1 is SGDLS and CDR2 is YYNGEE. The CDR3 spans 17 residues. The V gene end was trimmed by 2 bases and the J gene end by 5 bases; junction bases not matched to a gene: 11. CDR3 region: CASSVYHIAGGPETQYF. The CDR3, as DNA: TGTGCCAGCAGCGTTTACCACATAGCGGGGGGGCCTGAGACCCAGTACTTC.

CDR3 sequence: CASRGRDRESEKLFF. Here the CDR3 DNA reads TGTGCCAGTAGGGGCCGGGACAGGGAATCTGAAAAACTGTTTTTT. The chain combines TRBV19 with TRBJ1-4; 9 bases map to TRBD1. The CDR3 consists of 15 residues. V shed 6 bases, J shed 7 bases, and the junction held 9 bases outside the gene matches. Germline values: CDR1 LNHDA, CDR2 SQIVND (reference sequence).

The rearrangement links TRBV5-1 to TRBJ1-5; D unresolved. V was shortened by 0 bases and J by 0 bases, with 7 bases between the two germline ends. Germline CDR1 SGHRS, CDR2 YFSETQ. The CDR3 is 15 residues long. For the CDR3, the DNA is TGCGCCAGCAGCTTGGGGACCTCTAGCAATCAGCCCCAGCATTTT. Amino acid sequence: CASSLGTSSNQPQHF.

CDR3 bases: TGTGCCAGCTCACCAGGCTACGAGCAGTACTTC. Residues: CASSPGYEQYF. This chain links TRBV18 with TRBJ2-7; D is unresolved. Germline-derived CDR1 and CDR2 are KGHSH and LQKENI. The CDR3 contains 11 residues. V was shortened by 2 bases and J by 3 bases, with 2 bases between the two germline ends.

The J gene is TRBJ1-5, the V gene TRBV7-9; tentative D call: TRBD1 (5 bases). V was trimmed by 1 base and J by 8 bases, leaving 18 bases between them. The length of the CDR3 is 16 residues. Germline lookup yields CDR1 SEHNR and CDR2 FQNEAQ (reference sequence). The DNA of the CDR3 is TGTGCCAGCAGCTTAGTAGGCCCCCAGGGCAGGGAGCCCCAGCATTTT. Translating gives CASSLVGPQGREPQHF.

The chain combines TRBV6-6 with TRBJ1-2, with D uncertain. Germline values: CDR1 MNHNY, CDR2 SVGAGI (reference sequence). V was shortened by 5 bases and J by 3 bases, with 22 bases between the two germline ends. The CDR3 is 17 residues long. The CDR3 reads CASSRMVRLRMDYGYTF. CDR3 bases: TGTGCCAGCAGTCGGATGGTGCGTTTGAGAATGGACTATGGCTACACCTTC.

This clone was recorded a few times. The genes are TRBV9 and TRBJ2-7; 13 bases are shared with TRBD2. Losses at the gene ends were 3 bases for V and 4 bases for J; bases not matched to a gene: 1. The CDR3 contains 14 residues. CDR1 is SGDLS, CDR2 YYNGEE, per germline. CDR3 loop: CASSGTSGGYEQYF. DNA of the CDR3: TGTGCCAGCAGCGGGACTAGCGGGGGTTACGAGCAGTACTTC.

This CDR3 reads CASSVGSNQPQHF. For the CDR3, the DNA is TGTGCCAGCAGCGTGGGGAGCAATCAGCCCCAGCATTTT. V gene TRBV9 combines with J gene TRBJ1-5; D unresolved. The length of the CDR3 is 13 residues. Trimming removed 2 bases at V and 1 base at J, with 4 bases between. Germline V gene data show CDR1 as SGDLS and CDR2 as YYNGEE. The full variable domain, in which reference TRBV9 and TRBJ1-5 provide the parts outside the CDR3, is DSGVTQTPKHLITATGQRVTLRCSPRSGDLSVYWYQQSLDQGLQFLIQYYNGEERAKGNILERFSAQQFPDLHSELNLSSLELGDSALYFCASSVGSNQPQHFGDGTRLSIL.

In this sample, this clone turned up once. The V gene is TRBV4-1, the J gene TRBJ2-1; D may be TRBD1 (6 bases). The CDR3 has 15 residues. Trimming left V 4 bases short and J 1 base short, with 11 bases between. The germline V gene has CDR1 MGHRA and CDR2 YSYEKL. The CDR3 reads CASSRDTVSYNEQFF. The CDR3 bases are TGCGCCAGCAGCCGGGACACGGTATCCTACAATGAGCAGTTCTTC.

The rearrangement uses TRBV18 and TRBJ1-1, with D possibly matching TRBD1 (6 bases). V was pared by 6 bases and J by 4 bases, with 15 bases between. The CDR3 contains 14 residues. Germline V gene data show CDR1 as KGHSH and CDR2 as LQKENI. The CDR3 DNA follows: TGTGCCAGCTCGAAGGAAGGGGGACCCACTGAAGCTTTCTTT. Translating gives CASSKEGGPTEAFF. The whole variable domain, remainder taken from reference TRBV18 and TRBJ1-1, is NAGVMQNPRHLVRRRGQEARLRCSPMKGHSHVYWYRQLPEEGLKFMVYLQKENIIDESGMPKERFSAEFPKEGPSILRIQQVVRGDSAAYFCASSKEGGPTEAFFGQGTRLTVV.

The rearrangement joins TRBV24-1 to TRBJ2-3, with unresolved D. The V and J ends lost 7 bases and 4 bases respectively, with 11 bases between them. This CDR3 region has 13 residues. The germline gives CDR1 KGHDR, CDR2 SFDVKD. Here the CDR3 DNA reads TGTGCCACCAGCCCCAGGTTGGCAGATACGCAGTATTTT. Its translation is CATSPRLADTQYF.

This clone came up a few times. The chain links TRBV7-2 to TRBJ1-5; tentatively, D is TRBD1 (5 bases). Trimming pared 1 base from V and 6 bases from J, leaving 16 bases between. CDR1 and CDR2 from the germline V gene are SGHTA and FQGNSA. The length of the CDR3 is 16 residues. CDR3 in amino acids: CASSLEPGQGVQPQHF. The CDR3 DNA sequence: TGTGCCAGCAGCTTAGAACCGGGTCAGGGCGTTCAGCCCCAGCATTTT.

This chain links TRBV23-1 with TRBJ1-1; D gene ambiguous. TRBV23-1 is flagged as an ORF with uncertain function. This CDR3 contains 11 residues. Trimming stripped 4 bases from V and 5 bases from J, with 5 bases between. The CDR3 reads CASSRVTEAFF. The CDR3 nucleotides read TGCGCCAGCAGTCGGGTAACTGAAGCTTTCTTT.

The chain carries TRBV19 and TRBJ1-1; no clear D gene. The ends were cut back, 5 bases at V and 11 bases at J, with 18 bases in the middle. The CDR3 contains 13 residues. Germline-derived CDR1 and CDR2 are LNHDA and SQIVND (reference sequence). The CDR3 DNA is TGTGCCAGTAGTTCCCGGGTGCACGTCGAGGCTTTCTTT. Encoded protein: CASSSRVHVEAFF.

The V call is TRBV12-3 or TRBV12-4, the J call TRBJ2-7; D could derive from TRBD1 or TRBD2 (5 bases each). This CDR3 spans 13 amino acids. V was cut by 7 bases and J by 6 bases, with 16 bases left in between. In nucleotides, the CDR3 is TGTGCCAGCAAACGGGACCGATCGGGCGAGCAGTACTTC. Its protein product is CASKRDRSGEQYF.

The chain has TRBV21-1 and TRBJ2-2; no check of the table's D call, TRBD1, against the DNA was made. TRBV21-1 represents a pseudogene. This CDR3 has 20 residues. The CDR3 protein is CASSKEGPGTGTSNAGELFF. The CDR3 DNA reads as TGTGCCAGCAGCAAAGAAGGGCCCGGGACAGGTACCTCTAATGCCGGGGAGCTGTTTTTT.

The chain has TRBV6-5 and TRBJ2-7, with 9 bases identical to TRBD1. This CDR3 is built from 15 residues. Trimming removed 10 bases from V and 5 bases from J; junction bases left unmatched: 15. Germline CDR1 MNHEY, CDR2 SVGAGI. CDR3 protein: CAISLRGQGVHEQYF. Written as DNA, the CDR3 is TGTGCCATCTCGTTGAGGGGACAGGGAGTGCACGAGCAGTACTTC.

The chain carries TRBV11-2 and TRBJ2-3; D possibly corresponds to TRBD2 (6 bases). The CDR3 is 15 amino acids. The germline gives CDR1 SGHAT, CDR2 FQNNGV. V lost 10 bases and J lost 4, with 21 bases in between. CDR3 in amino acids: CATPLATGRADTQYF. The DNA of the CDR3 is TGTGCCACTCCTCTAGCGACCGGGCGGGCAGATACGCAGTATTTT.

J is TRBJ2-2 and V is TRBV6-1; 10 bases align to TRBD2. The CDR3 runs to 18 residues. With V trimmed by 0 bases and J by 0 bases, 4 bases remained unmatched. Germline CDR1 and CDR2: MNHNS and SASEGT. The DNA of the CDR3 is TGTGCCAGCAGTGAAGCGGTAGCGGGGGGCGCGAACACCGGGGAGCTGTTTTTT. Its translation is CASSEAVAGGANTGELFF.

The chain joins TRBV7-9 to TRBJ2-5, with D possibly TRBD1 on 5 matching bases. Trimming took off 5 bases at V and 2 bases at J, with 15 bases between the two ends. The CDR3 is made up of 15 amino acids. Germline values: CDR1 SEHNR, CDR2 FQNEAQ (reference sequence). The CDR3, as DNA: TGTGCCAGCAGCATCGGCCCAGGGATTCAAGAGACCCAGTACTTC. This encodes CASSIGPGIQETQYF. The variable domain in full, completed from reference TRBV7-9 and TRBJ2-5, reads DTGVSQNPRHKITKRGQNVTFRCDPISEHNRLYWYRQTLGQGPEFLTYFQNEAQLEKSRLLSDRFSAERPKGSFSTLEIQRTEQGDSAMYLCASSIGPGIQETQYFGPGTRLLVL.